This T cell receptor (beta chain) is from a study of identical twins. Whole-study results and caveats: Beta out-of-frame sequences displayed a weaker excess of sharing between twins.

Template switching added a universal primer site, and cDNA bore unique molecular identifiers. TCRdb ran MiXCR on the 5' RACE reads and lists one entry per CDR3 protein. Of about 660,000 distinct CDR3 sequences in the sample, about 9.4% were seen once. In the case of this clonotype: Its matching antigen is unknown.

These records were also assigned to another study, of yellow fever vaccine responses in identical twins.

The material sequenced was PBMCs. The clonotype comes from a woman under 30 in good health.

CDR3 nucleotide sequence: TGTGCCAGCGGCCCCCCCCTCCTGGTACGAGTCAATGAGCAGTTCTTC. Translation gives CASGPPLLVRVNEQFF. The V gene is TRBV28, the J gene TRBJ2-1; D remains ambiguous. Trimming left V 8 bases short and J 6 bases short, with 23 bases between. CDR1 MDHEN and CDR2 SYDVKM come from the germline V gene. This CDR3 has 16 amino acids.